This T cell receptor (beta chain) was sequenced for a study of shared clonotypes between healthy human individuals. The germline gives CDR1 SEHNR, CDR2 FQNEAQ (reference sequence). Deletions cut 4 bases from V and 2 bases from J, with 6 bases between. CDR3 length: 12 residues. Each subset's genomic DNA was shared equally among a number of immunoSEQ plates. Using immunoSEQ multiplex PCR, the repertoire was profiled, and TCRdb retains in-frame clones only, with some absent. The sample lists fewer than 700,000 clones; around 80% were seen once. Donors, without exception, were Caucasian adults residing in Nashville, Tennessee.

The source material was PBMCs. The chain combines TRBV7-9 with TRBJ2-7; no definite D call. This receptor was obtained from a woman aged 40-49 years in good health. Some clones in this sample may be carry-over from other donors' samples. In DNA, the CDR3 is TGTGCCAGCAGCTCTCTCACCTACGAGCAGTACTTC. Its protein is CASSSLTYEQYF. The complete variable domain, with remaining parts taken from reference TRBV7-9 and TRBJ2-7, reads DTGVSQNPRHKITKRGQNVTFRCDPISEHNRLYWYRQTLGQGPEFLTYFQNEAQLEKSRLLSDRFSAERPKGSFSTLEIQRTEQGDSAMYLCASSSLTYEQYFGPGTRLTVT.